This T cell receptor delta chain is drawn from a study of Vδ1+ human thymocytes. Germline values: CDR1 TSWWSYY, CDR2 QGS. V shed 1 base, J shed 0 bases, and the junction held 27 bases outside the gene matches. The CDR3 spans 24 residues. Extracted RNA was reverse transcribed into cDNA. Multiplex PCR used pooled V-gene forward primers and a constant-region reverse primer to amplify CDR3s. TCRdb re-analyzed the multiplex PCR reads via CATT. This table has more than 50,000 delta-chain clones, less than 20% appearing once. Overall study findings and caveats: Around a fifth of thymic delta-chain sequences were Vdelta2, with few Vdelta3, unlike blood Vdelta1+ controls. In the thymus, TRG and TRD repertoires looked highly polyclonal with Gaussian CDR3 lengths.

With regard to this clone: Its specificity is not known.

Alphabeta T cells were depleted, then CD3+ Vdelta1+ Vdelta2- thymocytes were FACS-sorted. The origin of this receptor is a boy in the first two years of life who had congenital heart surgery. Material: Vdelta1+ gamma-delta thymocytes from the thymus. Subset in this sample: FACS-sorted CD3+ TCRalphabeta- TCRVdelta1+ TCRVdelta2- thymocytes. The chain joins TRDV1 to TRDJ1, with TRDD3 identical over 9 bases. Here the CDR3 reads CALGEPGFLLGDQSDLDYTDKLIF. CDR3 in DNA: TGTGCTCTTGGGGAACCGGGGTTCCTACTGGGGGACCAATCGGACTTAGATTACACCGATAAACTCATCTTT.